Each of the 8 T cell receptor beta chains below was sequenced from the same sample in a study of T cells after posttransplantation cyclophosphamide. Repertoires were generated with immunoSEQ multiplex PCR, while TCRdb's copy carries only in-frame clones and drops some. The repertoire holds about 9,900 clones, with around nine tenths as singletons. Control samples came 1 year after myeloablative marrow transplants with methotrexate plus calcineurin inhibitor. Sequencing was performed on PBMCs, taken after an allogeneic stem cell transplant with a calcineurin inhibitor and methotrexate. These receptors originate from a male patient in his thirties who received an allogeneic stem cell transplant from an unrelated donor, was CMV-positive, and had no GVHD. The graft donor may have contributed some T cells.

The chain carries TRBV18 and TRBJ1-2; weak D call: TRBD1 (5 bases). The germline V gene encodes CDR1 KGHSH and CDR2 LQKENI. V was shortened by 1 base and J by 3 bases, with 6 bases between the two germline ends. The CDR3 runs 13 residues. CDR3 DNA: TGTGCCAGCTCACCACAGGGGCACTATGGCTACACCTTC. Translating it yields CASSPQGHYGYTF.

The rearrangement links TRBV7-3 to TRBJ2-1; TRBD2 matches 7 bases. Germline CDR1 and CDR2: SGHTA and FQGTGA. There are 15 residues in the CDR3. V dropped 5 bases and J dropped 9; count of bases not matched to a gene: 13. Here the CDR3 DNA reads TGTGCCAGCAGCCAGAAAGCGGGAAGAGTGGTTGAGCAGTTCTTC. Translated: CASSQKAGRVVEQFF. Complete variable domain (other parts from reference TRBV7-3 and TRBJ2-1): GAGVSQTPSNKVTEKGKYVELRCDPISGHTALYWYRQSLGQGPEFLIYFQGTGAADDSGLPNDRFFAVRPEGSVSTLKIQRTERGDSAVYLCASSQKAGRVVEQFFGPGTRLTVL.

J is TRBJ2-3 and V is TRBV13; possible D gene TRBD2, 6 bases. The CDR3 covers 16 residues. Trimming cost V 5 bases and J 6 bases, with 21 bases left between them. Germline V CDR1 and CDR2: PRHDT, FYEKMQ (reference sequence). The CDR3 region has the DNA TGTGCCAGCAGCACTCCGACTAGTTTGAGGGAGGATACGCAGTATTTT. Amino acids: CASSTPTSLREDTQYF.

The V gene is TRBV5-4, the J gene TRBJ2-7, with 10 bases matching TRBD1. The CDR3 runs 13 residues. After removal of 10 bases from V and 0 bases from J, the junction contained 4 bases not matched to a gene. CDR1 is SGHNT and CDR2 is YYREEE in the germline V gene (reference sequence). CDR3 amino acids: CALGTGASYEQYF. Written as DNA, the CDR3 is TGTGCCCTTGGGACAGGGGCCTCCTACGAGCAGTACTTC. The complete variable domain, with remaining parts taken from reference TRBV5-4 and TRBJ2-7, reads ETGVTQSPTHLIKTRGQQVTLRCSSQSGHNTVSWYQQALGQGPQFIFQYYREEENGRGNFPPRFSGLQFPNYSSELNVNALELDDSALYLCALGTGASYEQYFGPGTRLTVT.

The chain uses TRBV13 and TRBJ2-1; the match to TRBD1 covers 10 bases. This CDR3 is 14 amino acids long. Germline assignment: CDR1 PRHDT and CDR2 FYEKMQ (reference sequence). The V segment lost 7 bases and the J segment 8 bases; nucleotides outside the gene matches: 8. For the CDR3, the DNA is TGTGCCAGCACGGGACAGGGGCGGCGGGATGAGCAGTTCTTC. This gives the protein CASTGQGRRDEQFF.

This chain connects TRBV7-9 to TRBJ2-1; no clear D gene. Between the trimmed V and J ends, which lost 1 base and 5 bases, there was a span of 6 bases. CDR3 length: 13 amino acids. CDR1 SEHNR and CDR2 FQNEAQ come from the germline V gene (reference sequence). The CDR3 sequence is CASSLVLDNEQFF. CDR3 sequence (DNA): TGTGCCAGCAGCTTAGTTCTTGACAATGAGCAGTTCTTC.

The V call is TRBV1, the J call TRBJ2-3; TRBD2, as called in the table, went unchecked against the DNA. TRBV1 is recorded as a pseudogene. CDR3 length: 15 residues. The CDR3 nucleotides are TGCACCATGCCTTTAGCGGGAGTGGTCACAGATACGCAGTATTTT. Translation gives CTMPLAGVVTDTQYF.

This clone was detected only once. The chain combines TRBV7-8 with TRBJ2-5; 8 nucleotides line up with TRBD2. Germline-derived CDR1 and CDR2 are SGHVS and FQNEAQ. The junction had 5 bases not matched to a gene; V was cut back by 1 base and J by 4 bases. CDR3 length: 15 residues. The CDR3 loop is CASSLVGGRPETQYF. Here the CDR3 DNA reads TGTGCCAGCAGCTTAGTCGGCGGGAGGCCAGAGACCCAGTACTTC.